Presented here are 30 T cell receptor beta chains from one specimen sequenced in a study of T cell changes during pregnancy in multiple sclerosis. Some clones are missing from TCRdb's copy, which holds only in-frame ones; the method was immunoSEQ multiplex PCR. The table shows tens of thousands of clones, with roughly 91% occurring only once. This material consisted of CD4+ T cells from peripheral blood mononuclear cells, taken in the third trimester of pregnancy. The receptor set was obtained from a female donor in good health, enrolled as a control in a pregnancy study.

The V call is TRBV19, the J call TRBJ1-2, with 7 bases that match TRBD1. Germline lookup yields CDR1 LNHDA and CDR2 SQIVND (reference sequence). The V gene end was trimmed by 9 bases and the J gene end by 6 bases; junction bases not matched to a gene: 7. The CDR3 sequence is 12 residues long. Here the CDR3 DNA reads TGTGCCAGCTCCGACAGGGACGATGGCTACACCTTC. It specifies CASSDRDDGYTF.

This CDR3 reads CASSGGTNEKLFF. The CDR3 nucleotides read TGTGCCAGCAGCGGAGGGACCAATGAAAAACTGTTTTTT. V is TRBV5-4 and J is TRBJ1-4, with D possibly being TRBD1 (5 bases). The CDR3 is 13 amino acids. Deletions cut 4 bases from V and 5 bases from J, with 9 bases between. The germline gives CDR1 SGHNT, CDR2 YYREEE (reference sequence).

V is TRBV5-4 and J is TRBJ2-3, with TRBD2 matching over 12 bases. V shed 2 bases and J 2 bases; nucleotides not matched to a gene: 3. The germline gives CDR1 SGHNT, CDR2 YYREEE (reference sequence). CDR3 length: 16 residues. The CDR3 DNA follows: TGTGCCAGCAGCTTCCGACTAGCGGGGGCCACAGATACGCAGTATTTT. This codes for CASSFRLAGATDTQYF.

This clone was found a few times. This rearrangement joins TRBV30 to TRBJ1-1, with D uncertain. The germline V and J ends were trimmed by 2 bases and 6 bases, with 13 bases remaining between them. Germline lookup yields CDR1 GTSNPN and CDR2 SVGIG (reference sequence). The CDR3 contains 13 residues. The DNA of the CDR3 is TGTGCCTGGAGTCAAGACATCCCCCCTGAAGCTTTCTTT. Its translation is CAWSQDIPPEAFF. Full variable domain (missing parts from reference TRBV30 and TRBJ1-1): SQTIHQWPATLVQPVGSPLSLECTVEGTSNPNLYWYRQAAGRGLQLLFYSVGIGQISSEVPQNLSASRPQDRQFILSSKKLLLSDSGFYLCAWSQDIPPEAFFGQGTRLTVV.

This sequence joins TRBV6-5 and TRBJ2-1, with TRBD1 matching over 7 bases. Germline loops: CDR1 MNHEY, CDR2 SVGAGI. J lost 6 bases, V lost 0 bases, and 5 bases had no gene match. CDR3 length: 15 amino acids. The CDR3 bases are TGTGCCAGCAGTTACTCAGGGGACAGTGGCAATGAGCAGTTCTTC. This encodes CASSYSGDSGNEQFF.

The rearrangement uses TRBV5-1 and TRBJ1-4, with D possibly TRBD1 on 5 matching bases. Per the germline V gene, CDR1 is SGHRS and CDR2 is YFSETQ. This CDR3 comprises 16 residues. V dropped 0 bases and J dropped 2 bases, with 11 bases sitting between them. CDR3 loop: CASSLAWGETNEKLFF. In DNA form, the CDR3 reads TGCGCCAGCAGCTTGGCATGGGGGGAGACTAATGAAAAACTGTTTTTT.

The rearrangement joins TRBV2 to TRBJ2-1, with D possibly TRBD2 on 5 matching bases. The CDR3 is 15 residues long. Germline V gene lookup returns CDR1 SNHLY and CDR2 FYNNEI. V was clipped by 6 bases and J by 4 bases, with 16 bases between them. The CDR3 here is CASRLSAGGYNEQFF. Written as DNA, the CDR3 is TGTGCCAGCAGGCTGTCCGCGGGTGGATACAATGAGCAGTTCTTC.

This clone was found a few times. The V gene is TRBV27, the J gene TRBJ1-6, with D perhaps TRBD1 (5 bases). Germline values: CDR1 MNHEY, CDR2 SMNVEV (reference sequence). The V end lost 3 bases, the J end lost 8 bases, and 20 bases lay between the germline ends. There are 17 residues in the CDR3. The CDR3 protein is CASSFSLWGLRDSPLHF. The CDR3 bases are TGTGCCAGCAGTTTCTCCCTGTGGGGCCTCCGGGATTCACCCCTCCACTTT.

This chain links TRBV30 with TRBJ2-5, with D unresolved. V lost 0 bases and J 2 bases, leaving 7 bases between the germline ends. Germline V gene sequence: CDR1 GTSNPN, CDR2 SVGIG (reference sequence). This CDR3 has 13 residues. Written as DNA, the CDR3 is TGTGCCTGGAGTGTATCTTTACAAGAGACCCAGTACTTC. Translated, it gives CAWSVSLQETQYF.

The genes are TRBV5-4 and TRBJ1-6, with D perhaps matching TRBD1 (6 bases). This CDR3 has 15 residues. Germline values: CDR1 SGHNT, CDR2 YYREEE (reference sequence). V dropped 4 bases and J dropped 3 bases, with 11 bases sitting between them. The CDR3 is CASSQDSGYNSPLHF. CDR3 coding DNA: TGTGCCAGCAGCCAGGACAGCGGCTATAATTCACCCCTCCACTTT.

Here the CDR3 DNA reads TGTGCCACCAGGGGACAACAGGGGGAAAAGGGCAATCAGCCCCAGCATTTT. This sequence encodes CATRGQQGEKGNQPQHF. The rearrangement joins TRBV15 to TRBJ1-5, with 8 nucleotides matching TRBD1. The V and J ends lost 6 bases and 2 bases, in that order; junction bases with no gene match: 12. This CDR3 contains 17 residues. Germline values: CDR1 LNHNV, CDR2 YYDKDF (reference sequence).

This chain uses TRBV30 with TRBJ1-3, with a tentative D call TRBD1 (5 bases). Germline CDR1 reads GTSNPN; CDR2 reads SVGIG (reference sequence). Between the trimmed V and J ends, which lost 2 bases and 3 bases, there was a span of 8 bases. This CDR3 region has 13 residues. The CDR3: CAWSYDSGNTIYF. CDR3 sequence (DNA): TGTGCCTGGAGTTACGACAGTGGAAACACCATATATTTT. Full variable domain (remainder filled in from reference TRBV30 and TRBJ1-3): SQTIHQWPATLVQPVGSPLSLECTVEGTSNPNLYWYRQAAGRGLQLLFYSVGIGQISSEVPQNLSASRPQDRQFILSSKKLLLSDSGFYLCAWSYDSGNTIYFGEGSWLTVV.

This clone was counted a single time. This chain joins TRBV7-3 and TRBJ2-1, with 10 nucleotides matching TRBD2. This CDR3 region has 20 residues. Germline V gene data show CDR1 as SGHTA and CDR2 as FQGTGA. V shed 4 bases, J shed 0 bases, and the junction held 15 bases outside the gene matches. The DNA of the CDR3 is TGTGCCAGCAGCTCCCAGTCCCTAGCGGGGGCCGAGAGCTCCTACAATGAGCAGTTCTTC. Its translation: CASSSQSLAGAESSYNEQFF.

A single count supports this clone. This sequence joins TRBV29-1 and TRBJ2-2, with D possibly TRBD2 on 5 matching bases. The length of the CDR3 is 12 residues. Trimming shortened V by 1 base and J by 5 bases, and 5 bases separated the two germline ends. CDR1 is SQVTM, CDR2 ANQGSEA, per germline. CDR3 sequence: CSVEGGTGELFF. CDR3 bases: TGCAGCGTTGAAGGCGGGACCGGGGAGCTGTTTTTT.

This clone was found a few times. The rearrangement links TRBV7-3 to TRBJ2-3; 15 nucleotides match TRBD2. V lost 5 bases to trimming and J lost 3 bases; unmatched junction nucleotides: 3. The CDR3 runs to 16 residues. CDR1 and CDR2 (germline): SGHTA, FQGTGA. The CDR3 region is CASSQGLAGGTDTQYF. Here the CDR3 DNA reads TGTGCCAGCAGCCAGGGACTAGCGGGGGGAACAGATACGCAGTATTTT. The complete variable domain, with remaining parts taken from reference TRBV7-3 and TRBJ2-3, reads GAGVSQTPSNKVTEKGKYVELRCDPISGHTALYWYRQSLGQGPEFLIYFQGTGAADDSGLPNDRFFAVRPEGSVSTLKIQRTERGDSAVYLCASSQGLAGGTDTQYFGPGTRLTVL.

The chain employs TRBV23-1 and TRBJ1-6, with TRBD1 matching 10 bases. TRBV23-1 is reported as an ORF; its role is uncertain. Unmatched junction bases numbered 7, after V lost 0 bases and J lost 8 bases. The CDR3 extends over 17 amino acids. The CDR3: CASSQSSRDRGDSPLHF. In DNA, the CDR3 is TGCGCCAGCAGTCAATCCTCCCGGGACAGGGGAGATTCACCCCTCCACTTT.

The chain has TRBV11-2 and TRBJ1-4, with D unresolved. The CDR3 sequence is 16 residues long. Per germline, CDR1 SGHAT and CDR2 FQNNGV. The V end was cut by 5 bases, the J end by 8 bases, with 21 bases between. The CDR3: CASSDPPGGGLEKLFF. As DNA, the CDR3 is TGTGCCAGCAGCGACCCCCCGGGTGGTGGATTAGAAAAACTGTTTTTT.

V gene TRBV9 combines with J gene TRBJ2-3, with D unresolved. The V gene's germline CDR1 is SGDLS and CDR2 YYNGEE. With 0 bases removed from V and 2 bases from J, the gap between germline ends came to 10 bases. The CDR3 covers 15 residues. The DNA for the CDR3 is TGTGCCAGCAGCGTAGCGCCGCAGGTCACAGATACGCAGTATTTT. Its protein is CASSVAPQVTDTQYF.

This chain links TRBV30 with TRBJ2-7; D may be TRBD1 (6 bases). The CDR3 runs to 13 residues. V shed 1 base and J shed 8 bases, with 15 bases lying between them. Germline V lookup: CDR1 GTSNPN, CDR2 SVGIG (reference sequence). CDR3 sequence: CAWSGAGDGQQYF. CDR3 bases: TGTGCCTGGAGTGGGGCAGGGGATGGTCAGCAGTACTTC.

The chain recombines TRBV5-4 with TRBJ1-2, with D possibly TRBD1 on 5 matching bases. The V and J ends lost 0 bases and 7 bases respectively, with 13 bases between them. CDR3 length equals 14 residues. Germline V gene sequence: CDR1 SGHNT, CDR2 YYREEE (reference sequence). The CDR3 spells CASSLDTGSGGYTF. For the CDR3, the DNA is TGTGCCAGCAGCTTGGATACAGGATCGGGTGGCTACACCTTC.

The chain couples TRBV7-8 to TRBJ1-3; TRBD1 agrees at 10 bases. Germline CDR1 and CDR2: SGHVS and FQNEAQ. J was trimmed by 4 bases and V by 5 bases; bases with no gene match: 14. This CDR3 has 18 residues. CDR3 sequence: CASSPKLRDRGVGNTIYF. Here the CDR3 DNA reads TGTGCCAGCAGCCCCAAGCTCCGGGACAGGGGAGTCGGAAACACCATATATTTT.

The V and J genes are TRBV9 and TRBJ1-1, with D hard to call. The CDR3 is 15 amino acids. CDR1 and CDR2 (germline): SGDLS, YYNGEE. The germline V and J ends were trimmed by 0 bases and 0 bases, with 9 bases remaining between them. CDR3 DNA sequence: TGTGCCAGCAGCGTAGGACACAGTTTGAACACTGAAGCTTTCTTT. Amino acids: CASSVGHSLNTEAFF.

The chain employs TRBV6-1 and TRBJ1-1; unclear D gene. Germline assignment: CDR1 MNHNS and CDR2 SASEGT. The CDR3 is 15 amino acids. Trimming took 1 base from V and 4 from J, leaving 13 bases between them. The CDR3 spells CASSEVALGSTEAFF. The CDR3 DNA reads TGTGCCAGCAGTGAAGTTGCCTTAGGGAGCACTGAAGCTTTCTTT.

The CDR3 region is CASSRTPGQRYNEQFF. The CDR3 DNA reads as TGCGCCAGCAGCCGGACTCCGGGACAGAGATACAATGAGCAGTTCTTC. This rearrangement joins TRBV4-3 to TRBJ2-1; 7 nucleotides line up with TRBD1. CDR3 size: 16 residues. CDR1 is LGHNA, CDR2 YSLEER, per germline. V lost 4 bases and J lost 4; bases outside the gene matches: 10.

This clone was recorded only once. The chain is built from TRBV7-2 and TRBJ2-1; TRBD1 matches at 8 bases. From germline, CDR1 is SGHTA and CDR2 FQGNSA. The CDR3 is 13 amino acids. The trim removed 8 bases at V and 6 bases at J, leaving 6 bases unmatched. The CDR3 protein is CASQTGVLNEQFF. The CDR3 DNA is TGTGCCAGCCAGACAGGGGTTCTCAATGAGCAGTTCTTC.

The chain recombines TRBV10-3 with TRBJ2-6; tentatively, D is TRBD2 (6 bases). The CDR3 totals 14 residues. Germline assignment: CDR1 ENHRY and CDR2 SYGVKD. V lost 11 bases to trimming and J lost 2 bases, with 13 bases between them. CDR3 in amino acids: CASRGRAGANVLTF. In DNA form, the CDR3 reads TGTGCCTCGCGGGGCCGGGCTGGGGCCAACGTCCTGACTTTC.

This clone occurred once. This chain's CDR3 is CASSRDSASTDTQYF. In DNA, the CDR3 is TGTGCCAGCAGCCGGGACAGTGCTAGCACAGATACGCAGTATTTT. V is TRBV7-2 and J is TRBJ2-3; 7 bases align to TRBD1. The CDR3 loop spans 15 amino acids. Germline assignment: CDR1 SGHTA and CDR2 FQGNSA. J was trimmed by 0 bases and V by 5 bases; bases with no gene match: 5.

The chain is built from TRBV30 and TRBJ2-1, with 10 bases matching TRBD2. V shed 0 bases, J shed 6 bases, and the junction held 5 bases outside the gene matches. Germline CDR1 is GTSNPN and CDR2 is SVGIG (reference sequence). The CDR3 totals 15 residues. As DNA, the CDR3 is TGTGCCTGGAGTGTACTAGCGGGGATATCCAATGAGCAGTTCTTC. It yields the protein CAWSVLAGISNEQFF.

This sequence joins TRBV7-2 and TRBJ1-1; D gene uncertain. This CDR3 has 16 residues. In germline, CDR1 is SGHTA, CDR2 FQGNSA. V dropped 4 bases and J dropped 1 base, with 16 bases sitting between them. The CDR3 loop is CASSSRTRSGNTEAFF. For the CDR3, the DNA is TGTGCCAGCAGCTCTAGGACTCGTTCGGGGAACACTGAAGCTTTCTTT.

The V gene is TRBV19, the J gene TRBJ1-2, with D unresolved. CDR1 and CDR2 (germline): LNHDA, SQIVND (reference sequence). The CDR3 sequence is 12 residues long. Between the trimmed V and J ends, which lost 5 bases and 0 bases, there was a span of 4 bases. The CDR3 region has the DNA TGTGCCAGTAGTTTAACTAACTATGGCTACACCTTC. Protein sequence: CASSLTNYGYTF. The entire variable domain, with the rest obtained from reference TRBV19 and TRBJ1-2, is as follows: DGGITQSPKYLFRKEGQNVTLSCEQNLNHDAMYWYRQDPGQGLRLIYYSQIVNDFQKGDIAEGYSVSREKKESFPLTVTSAQKNPTAFYLCASSLTNYGYTFGSGTRLTVV.